This T cell receptor (beta chain) was identified in a study of CD8 T cells in Susac syndrome. RNA, at 0.5 to 1 ug, was reverse transcribed with random hexamers. In TCRdb, the immunoSEQ multiplex PCR reads were re-called with MiXCR into one record per CDR3 protein. This repertoire shows just over 150,000 distinct CDR3 sequences, approximately 96% found once; its top ten account for just over 0.2%. The CDR3 extends over 13 amino acids. CDR1 and CDR2 (germline): MGHDK, SYGVNS. For this clonotype: At one end, the junction sequence differs from germline, possibly due to a read error.

This chain links TRBV25-1 with TRBJ2-1; no clear D gene. The TCR originated in a human donor with multiple sclerosis. Sequences were obtained from CD8+ T cells from PBMCs. CDR3 amino acids: CASSESEVGVPKF. The CDR3 DNA reads as TGTGCCAGCAGTGAATCTGAGGTCGGAGTTCCCAAGTTC. The complete variable domain, with remaining parts taken from reference TRBV25-1 and TRBJ2-1, reads EADIYQTPRYLVIGTGKKITLECSQTMGHDKMYWYQQDPGMELHLIHYSYGVNSTEKGDLSSESTVSRIRTEHFPLTLESARPSHTSQYLCASSESEVGVPKFGPGTRLTVL.